A single sample is the source of the 20 T cell receptor beta chains below, sequenced in a study of cytomegalovirus exposure and HLA in healthy donors. Profiling relied on immunoSEQ multiplex PCR, and the TCRdb table lists in-frame clones only, not all of them. Of 45,000 to 65,000 clones listed, approximately 89% are singletons. Source material: PBMCs. The receptors shown here come from a woman younger than 30 in good health and CMV-seronegative.

A few counts support this clone. V gene TRBV10-2 combines with J gene TRBJ1-1; D might be TRBD1 (5 bases). This CDR3 region has 15 residues. V gave up 10 bases and J gave up 4 bases, with 22 bases separating them. Germline CDR1 WSHSY, CDR2 SAAADI. Here the CDR3 reads CATYGGSTAPTEAFF. The CDR3 DNA reads as TGCGCCACCTACGGGGGGTCGACAGCTCCCACTGAAGCTTTCTTT.

The chain uses TRBV19 and TRBJ1-1; TRBD1 is a possible D gene (6 bases). This CDR3 region has 15 residues. Germline CDR1 is LNHDA and CDR2 is SQIVND (reference sequence). Trimming stripped 5 bases from V and 1 base from J, with 14 bases between. CDR3 residues: CASSPRTVGNTEAFF. CDR3 in DNA: TGTGCCAGTAGTCCCCGGACAGTGGGGAACACTGAAGCTTTCTTT.

This clone was found a few times. The V gene is TRBV5-6, the J gene TRBJ1-1; D is possibly TRBD1 (5 bases). CDR3 length equals 17 residues. Germline V lookup: CDR1 SGHDT, CDR2 YYEEEE. V was clipped by 1 base and J by 4 bases, with 20 bases between them. CDR3 sequence reads: CASSLSEIAGWSTEAFF. CDR3 DNA sequence: TGTGCCAGCAGCTTGAGTGAGATTGCAGGGTGGAGCACTGAAGCTTTCTTT.

The genes are TRBV29-1 and TRBJ2-5; D not resolved. There are 10 residues in the CDR3. V was pared by 7 bases and J by 3 bases, with 6 bases between. Germline V gene lookup returns CDR1 SQVTM and CDR2 ANQGSEA. DNA for the CDR3: TGCAGCGCCTCGGAAGAGACCCAGTACTTC. This translates into CSASEETQYF.

The rearrangement uses TRBV5-1 and TRBJ2-5, with TRBD2 identical over 12 bases. This CDR3 spans 16 amino acids. The V gene's germline CDR1 is SGHRS and CDR2 YFSETQ. The junction had 6 bases not matched to a gene; V was cut back by 1 base and J by 5 bases. CDR3 residues: CASSLNLAGGPETQYF. CDR3 DNA: TGCGCCAGCAGCTTGAATCTAGCGGGGGGGCCGGAGACCCAGTACTTC.

The chain has TRBV19 and TRBJ1-1; 12 bases map to TRBD1. Germline trimming cut 4 bases from V and 6 bases from J; bases unmatched to any gene: 6. This CDR3 has 15 residues. CDR1 LNHDA and CDR2 SQIVND come from the germline V gene (reference sequence). CDR3 sequence reads: CASSTGTGGVAEAFF. CDR3 DNA: TGTGCCAGTAGTACCGGGACAGGGGGCGTCGCTGAAGCTTTCTTT.

The chain has TRBV27 and TRBJ2-1, with 9 bases fitting TRBD2. The CDR3 runs to 16 residues. Germline values: CDR1 MNHEY, CDR2 SMNVEV (reference sequence). Losses at the gene ends were 2 bases for V and 2 bases for J; bases not matched to a gene: 4. The CDR3: CASSLGTSRAYNEQFF. As DNA, the CDR3 is TGTGCCAGCAGTTTAGGGACTAGCCGCGCCTACAATGAGCAGTTCTTC.

This clone has a single count. J is TRBJ1-4 and V is TRBV30; weak D call: TRBD1 (5 bases). Germline assignment: CDR1 GTSNPN and CDR2 SVGIG (reference sequence). Deletions cut 0 bases from V and 7 bases from J, with 15 bases between. This CDR3 region has 15 residues. CDR3 DNA: TGTGCCTGGAGTGTCCCGGGGGTCGGTGTTGAAAAACTGTTTTTT. It translates to CAWSVPGVGVEKLFF.

The rearrangement joins TRBV18 to TRBJ1-4; 9 bases fit TRBD1. Losses at the gene ends were 2 bases for V and 7 bases for J; bases not matched to a gene: 5. The length of the CDR3 is 15 residues. CDR1 is KGHSH, CDR2 LQKENI, per germline. The CDR3 spells CASSPTGGLSEKLFF. Here the CDR3 DNA reads TGTGCCAGCTCACCAACAGGGGGCCTGAGTGAAAAACTGTTTTTT.

The table lists this clone with a few counts. J is TRBJ2-3 and V is TRBV29-1, with 9 bases lining up with TRBD1. CDR3 length: 15 residues. With V trimmed by 5 bases and J by 1 base, 7 bases remained unmatched. Germline CDR1 SQVTM, CDR2 ANQGSEA. CDR3 sequence (DNA): TGCAGCGTTACAGGGGGCGCGTATGGCACAGATACGCAGTATTTT. Amino acids: CSVTGGAYGTDTQYF.

V usage is TRBV30 and J usage is TRBJ2-7, with TRBD1 matching over 7 bases. V trimming: 8 bases; J trimming: 3 bases; junction bases outside the gene matches: 7. CDR1 is GTSNPN and CDR2 is SVGIG in the germline V gene (reference sequence). This CDR3 spans 12 amino acids. The CDR3 here is CAATGPLYEQYF. CDR3 DNA: TGTGCCGCGACAGGGCCCCTCTACGAGCAGTACTTC.

This chain connects TRBV2 to TRBJ2-5; 8 nucleotides align to TRBD1. V lost 6 bases to trimming and J lost 0 bases; unmatched junction nucleotides: 3. Germline V gene sequence: CDR1 SNHLY, CDR2 FYNNEI. This CDR3 region has 14 residues. This chain's CDR3 is CASSYRGYQETQYF. The CDR3 DNA follows: TGTGCCAGCAGCTACAGGGGGTACCAAGAGACCCAGTACTTC.

The chain carries TRBV6-1 and TRBJ2-5; the D gene is possibly TRBD2 (5 bases). The CDR3 runs to 14 residues. Looked up from germline, CDR1 is MNHNS and CDR2 is SASEGT. Trimming left V 5 bases short and J 2 bases short, with 12 bases between. The DNA for the CDR3 is TGTGCCAGCAGTTGGGAGACGGAGCAAGAGACCCAGTACTTC. As protein: CASSWETEQETQYF.

The CDR3 DNA reads TGTGCCAGCAGCGGAGGCTACCGAACCGGGGAGCTGTTTTTT. This encodes CASSGGYRTGELFF. The genes are TRBV14 and TRBJ2-2; D is possibly TRBD2 (5 bases). Germline-derived CDR1 and CDR2 are SGHDN and FVKESK. There are 14 residues in the CDR3. Trimming stripped 5 bases from V and 5 bases from J, with 12 bases between. The full variable domain, its missing parts supplied by reference TRBV14 and TRBJ2-2, is EAGVTQFPSHSVIEKGQTVTLRCDPISGHDNLYWYRRVMGKEIKFLLHFVKESKQDESGMPNNRFLAERTGGTYSTLKVQPAELEDSGVYFCASSGGYRTGELFFGEGSRLTVL.

V usage is TRBV11-2 and J usage is TRBJ1-4, with TRBD1 identical over 11 bases. The germline gives CDR1 SGHAT, CDR2 FQNNGV. The junction had 6 bases not matched to a gene; V was cut back by 1 base and J by 11 bases. CDR3 length equals 15 residues. CDR3 loop: CASSLGAGQGAKLFF. CDR3 DNA sequence: TGTGCCAGCAGCTTAGGGGCTGGACAGGGGGCGAAACTGTTTTTT.

J is TRBJ2-2 and V is TRBV29-1; no firm D call. The CDR3 spans 12 residues. From germline, CDR1 is SQVTM and CDR2 ANQGSEA. V dropped 7 bases and J dropped 0 bases, with 6 bases sitting between them. In nucleotides, the CDR3 is TGCAGCGCCCACACGAACACCGGGGAGCTGTTTTTT. It encodes CSAHTNTGELFF.

CDR3 DNA sequence: TGTGCCAGTAGTATATGGACAGGGGAACCCAGCGGCTACACCTTC. This encodes CASSIWTGEPSGYTF. This chain joins TRBV19 and TRBJ1-2; 9 bases fit TRBD1. The ends lost 2 bases at V and 8 bases at J; junction bases unmatched: 9. Germline V gene sequence: CDR1 LNHDA, CDR2 SQIVND (reference sequence). This CDR3 region has 15 residues.

This sequence joins TRBV5-1 and TRBJ2-1; possibly TRBD1 for D (6 bases). The CDR3 has 15 amino acids. Germline CDR1 SGHRS, CDR2 YFSETQ. V was clipped by 4 bases and J by 4 bases, with 15 bases between them. In DNA form, the CDR3 reads TGCGCCAGCAGCCTCGGATCGGGACAATACAATGAGCAGTTCTTC. Translation gives CASSLGSGQYNEQFF.

Only a few counts were recorded for this clone. This chain joins TRBV28 and TRBJ2-7; D is perhaps TRBD2 (5 bases). V was cut by 7 bases and J by 1 base, with 14 bases left in between. Germline CDR1 and CDR2: MDHEN and SYDVKM. CDR3 length equals 14 residues. CDR3 coding DNA: TGTGCCAGCAATCCAATCACGGGGTCCTACGAGCAGTACTTC. Translation: CASNPITGSYEQYF.

The chain employs TRBV5-4 and TRBJ1-2; a weak D match, TRBD1 (5 bases). The germline V gene has CDR1 SGHNT and CDR2 YYREEE (reference sequence). V lost 4 bases to trimming and J lost 7 bases, with 17 bases between them. The CDR3 consists of 14 residues. This chain's CDR3 is CASSALGRVSGYTF. As DNA, the CDR3 is TGTGCCAGCAGCGCTTTGGGGCGCGTCTCTGGCTACACCTTC.